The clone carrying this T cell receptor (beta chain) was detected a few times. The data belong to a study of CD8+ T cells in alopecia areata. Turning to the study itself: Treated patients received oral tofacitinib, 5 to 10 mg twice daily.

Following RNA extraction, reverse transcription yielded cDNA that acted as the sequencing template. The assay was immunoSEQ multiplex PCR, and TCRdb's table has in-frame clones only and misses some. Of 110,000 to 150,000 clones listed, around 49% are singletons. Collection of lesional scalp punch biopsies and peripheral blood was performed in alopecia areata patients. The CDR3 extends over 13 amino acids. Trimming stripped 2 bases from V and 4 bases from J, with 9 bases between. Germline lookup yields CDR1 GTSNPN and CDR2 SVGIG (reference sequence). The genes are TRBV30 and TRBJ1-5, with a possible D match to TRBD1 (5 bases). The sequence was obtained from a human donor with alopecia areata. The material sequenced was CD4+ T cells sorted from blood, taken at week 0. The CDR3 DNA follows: TGTGCCTGGAGTTCCAGGGCGAATCAGCCCCAGCATTTT. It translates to CAWSSRANQPQHF.